The 21 T cell receptor beta chains listed next were all sequenced from one sample in a study of shared clonotypes between healthy human individuals. Measured with immunoSEQ multiplex PCR; TCRdb has only the in-frame clones, and not every one. The table lists some 2 million clones, roughly 94% of them singletons. Terminally differentiated effector memory CD45RA+ cells were excluded by CCR7 positive selection of CD45RO-negative cells. Sequencing was carried out using naive CD8+ T cells sorted from blood. These receptors all come from a man between 18 and 29 years old in good health.

This sequence joins TRBV21-1 and TRBJ2-7; no DNA check was done on the table's D call, TRBD1. TRBV21-1 is noted as a pseudogene. The CDR3 consists of 13 residues. CDR3 amino acids: CASRTGSFYEQYF. The CDR3 region has the DNA TGTGCCAGCAGAACAGGGTCCTTCTACGAGCAGTACTTC.

As regards this clone: This CDR3 is also generated by other DNA sequences in the sample. The chain uses TRBV11-2 and TRBJ2-1; unclear D gene. CDR1 is SGHAT and CDR2 is FQNNGV in the germline V gene. With 5 bases removed from V and 4 bases from J, the gap between germline ends came to 9 bases. This CDR3 has 13 amino acids. CDR3: CASSPAAYNEQFF. CDR3 coding DNA: TGTGCCAGCAGCCCCGCAGCTTACAATGAGCAGTTCTTC.

This sequence joins TRBV28 and TRBJ2-5; 7 bases align to TRBD2. The CDR3 is 18 residues long. Germline CDR1 reads MDHEN; CDR2 reads SYDVKM. J was trimmed by 2 bases and V by 5 bases; bases with no gene match: 17. DNA for the CDR3: TGTGCCAGCAGTACAATAGGACTAGGCGGGCCCCTTCAAGAGACCCAGTACTTC. Protein: CASSTIGLGGPLQETQYF.

The rearrangement joins TRBV27 to TRBJ1-1; D possibly corresponds to TRBD1 (6 bases). CDR1 and CDR2 from the germline V gene are MNHEY and SMNVEV (reference sequence). This CDR3 has 14 amino acids. The V gene lost 4 bases and the J gene lost 5 bases, with 14 bases spanning the gap. The CDR3 DNA reads as TGTGCCAGCAGTTCCATTCAGGGGTGGACTGAAGCTTTCTTT. Its protein product is CASSSIQGWTEAFF.

As for this clone: The sample holds other DNA sequences that translate to the same CDR3. J is TRBJ2-5 and V is TRBV27; D is uncertain. V gave up 3 bases and J gave up 4 bases, with 9 bases separating them. The CDR3 runs 13 residues. CDR1 and CDR2 (germline): MNHEY, SMNVEV (reference sequence). CDR3 residues: CASSFGIRETQYF. In DNA, the CDR3 is TGTGCCAGCAGTTTTGGGATTCGAGAGACCCAGTACTTC.

As regards this clone: Other nucleotide sequences from this sample produce the same CDR3. This sequence joins TRBV27 and TRBJ2-7; D remains ambiguous. The germline gives CDR1 MNHEY, CDR2 SMNVEV (reference sequence). Trimming removed 1 base at V and 1 base at J, with 5 bases between. The CDR3 runs to 13 residues. The CDR3 is CASSLYVSYEQYF. The CDR3 DNA reads TGTGCCAGCAGTTTATACGTTTCCTACGAGCAGTACTTC.

V is TRBV7-9 and J is TRBJ2-1, with D hard to call. V was pared by 3 bases and J by 5 bases, with 11 bases between. Germline V lookup: CDR1 SEHNR, CDR2 FQNEAQ (reference sequence). This CDR3 has 14 amino acids. The CDR3 sequence: CASSLPTDHNEQFF. CDR3 nucleotides: TGTGCCAGCAGCTTGCCGACGGATCACAATGAGCAGTTCTTC. The complete variable domain, with remaining parts taken from reference TRBV7-9 and TRBJ2-1, reads DTGVSQNPRHKITKRGQNVTFRCDPISEHNRLYWYRQTLGQGPEFLTYFQNEAQLEKSRLLSDRFSAERPKGSFSTLEIQRTEQGDSAMYLCASSLPTDHNEQFFGPGTRLTVL.

The chain combines TRBV28 with TRBJ1-1; the match to TRBD1 covers 8 bases. V lost 10 bases, J lost 7 bases, and 8 bases stayed unmatched. This CDR3 is built from 12 residues. Germline CDR1 and CDR2: MDHEN and SYDVKM. CDR3 amino acids: CAINRDRGEAFF. CDR3 DNA: TGTGCCATCAACCGAGACAGGGGTGAAGCTTTCTTT. Variable domain in full (rest from reference TRBV28 and TRBJ1-1): DVKVTQSSRYLVKRTGEKVFLECVQDMDHENMFWYRQDPGLGLRLIYFSYDVKMKEKGDIPEGYSVSREKKERFSLILESASTNQTSMYLCAINRDRGEAFFGQGTRLTVV.

This chain joins TRBV7-9 and TRBJ1-4; TRBD1 matches at 7 bases. The CDR3 is 16 residues long. Germline V gives CDR1 SEHNR, CDR2 FQNEAQ (reference sequence). The J segment lost 5 bases and the V segment lost 6 bases, leaving 12 bases of the junction unmatched. This chain's CDR3 is CASRLTGMGRNEKLFF. CDR3 DNA: TGTGCCAGCAGGCTGACAGGGATGGGTAGAAATGAAAAACTGTTTTTT.

The V gene is TRBV5-1, the J gene TRBJ2-1; 14 bases are a match to TRBD2. CDR1 and CDR2 from the germline V gene are SGHRS and YFSETQ. The CDR3 covers 17 residues. V shed 4 bases and J 1 base; nucleotides not matched to a gene: 4. In DNA form, the CDR3 reads TGCGCCAGCAGCCAGGGACTAGCGGGAGCATCCTACAATGAGCAGTTCTTC. Protein: CASSQGLAGASYNEQFF.

The chain links TRBV11-2 to TRBJ2-7; 11 bases match TRBD2. V shed 4 bases and J 2 bases; nucleotides not matched to a gene: 10. This CDR3 is built from 17 residues. CDR1 and CDR2 (germline): SGHAT, FQNNGV. The CDR3 DNA is TGTGCCAGCAGCTCGCCCATTCTACTAGCGGGAGCCTACGAGCAGTACTTC. Translated: CASSSPILLAGAYEQYF.

This chain joins TRBV5-8 and TRBJ2-3, with 10 positions matching TRBD2. This CDR3 has 15 amino acids. V dropped 4 bases and J dropped 4; count of bases not matched to a gene: 6. The germline CDR1 and CDR2 sequences are SGHTS and YDEGEE. CDR3 coding DNA: TGTGCCAGCAGCGCTCTAGCGGGAGCCCCAGATACGCAGTATTTT. It yields the protein CASSALAGAPDTQYF.

This clone has just one count. The V and J genes are TRBV9 and TRBJ2-1, with D perhaps matching TRBD1 or TRBD2 (5 bases each). The CDR3 loop spans 15 amino acids. V lost 4 bases and J lost 6, with 17 bases in between. The V gene's germline CDR1 is SGDLS and CDR2 YYNGEE. CDR3 coding DNA: TGTGCCAGCAGCCCTCTCGCGAGGGGCCTCAATGAGCAGTTCTTC. Encoded protein: CASSPLARGLNEQFF.

The rearrangement joins TRBV15 to TRBJ1-5, with TRBD1 matching 7 bases. The V and J ends lost 5 bases and 7 bases, in that order; junction bases with no gene match: 11. Germline CDR1 reads LNHNV; CDR2 reads YYDKDF (reference sequence). The CDR3 loop spans 15 amino acids. CDR3 in DNA: TGTGCCACCAGCGGTCTGACAGGGAGGTACCAGCCCCAGCATTTT. It translates to CATSGLTGRYQPQHF. Complete variable domain (other parts from reference TRBV15 and TRBJ1-5): DAMVIQNPRYQVTQFGKPVTLSCSQTLNHNVMYWYQQKSSQAPKLLFHYYDKDFNNEADTPDNFQSRRPNTSFCFLDIRSPGLGDTAMYLCATSGLTGRYQPQHFGDGTRLSIL.

This chain links TRBV27 with TRBJ1-2; D call uncertain. V lost 6 bases to trimming and J lost 2 bases, with 10 bases between them. Germline V gives CDR1 MNHEY, CDR2 SMNVEV (reference sequence). The CDR3 runs 13 residues. For the CDR3, the DNA is TGTGCCAGCAGGTCCTCGGAGAACTATGGCTACACCTTC. Translating gives CASRSSENYGYTF.

V gene TRBV5-1 combines with J gene TRBJ1-1, with D possibly being TRBD1 (5 bases). Germline V CDR1 and CDR2: SGHRS, YFSETQ. V was cut by 4 bases and J by 1 base, with 14 bases left in between. The CDR3 is 15 amino acids. CDR3: CASSTIPGGNTEAFF. The DNA of the CDR3 is TGCGCCAGCAGCACCATCCCCGGGGGGAACACTGAAGCTTTCTTT.

The chain links TRBV10-3 to TRBJ2-7; D remains unclear. The CDR3 is 12 residues long. Germline lookup yields CDR1 ENHRY and CDR2 SYGVKD. Trimming pared 3 bases from V and 5 bases from J, leaving 8 bases between. The CDR3 nucleotides are TGTGCCATCAGTGAATTAGAAAACGAGCAGTACTTC. It yields the protein CAISELENEQYF.

This chain joins TRBV6-5 and TRBJ1-1; the D gene is possibly TRBD1 (5 bases). This CDR3 region has 14 residues. Looked up from germline, CDR1 is MNHEY and CDR2 is SVGAGI. Trimming left V 5 bases short and J 3 bases short, with 13 bases between. The CDR3, as DNA: TGTGCCAGCAGTAACCTTTGGGGGGACACTGAAGCTTTCTTT. This encodes CASSNLWGDTEAFF.

The V gene is TRBV5-6, the J gene TRBJ2-3; 7 positions match TRBD2. Unmatched junction bases numbered 5, after V lost 4 bases and J lost 6 bases. Germline V gene data show CDR1 as SGHDT and CDR2 as YYEEEE. The CDR3 totals 13 residues. The CDR3 sequence is CASSIGTTDTQYF. The CDR3 DNA is TGTGCCAGCAGCATTGGGACTACCGATACGCAGTATTTT.

This clone came up once. Other DNA sequences in this sample translate to the same CDR3. The chain combines TRBV9 with TRBJ1-2; perhaps TRBD1 as D (5 bases). This CDR3 comprises 14 residues. CDR1 is SGDLS and CDR2 is YYNGEE in the germline V gene. Trimming took off 0 bases at V and 3 bases at J, with 9 bases between the two ends. CDR3 coding DNA: TGTGCCAGCAGCGTAGGGGGCGCGGACTATGGCTACACCTTC. Translation: CASSVGGADYGYTF.

The chain links TRBV9 to TRBJ2-3, with TRBD2 matching over 11 bases. The germline CDR1 and CDR2 sequences are SGDLS and YYNGEE. Unmatched junction bases numbered 7, after V lost 1 base and J lost 0 bases. The CDR3 spans 18 residues. The CDR3 nucleotides are TGTGCCAGCAGCGTACCCTTAACTAGCGGGGGTAGCACAGATACGCAGTATTTT. Its protein is CASSVPLTSGGSTDTQYF. The variable domain in full, with the rest retrieved from reference TRBV9 and TRBJ2-3, is DSGVTQTPKHLITATGQRVTLRCSPRSGDLSVYWYQQSLDQGLQFLIQYYNGEERAKGNILERFSAQQFPDLHSELNLSSLELGDSALYFCASSVPLTSGGSTDTQYFGPGTRLTVL.